The 26 T cell receptor beta chains below all came from one sample that was sequenced in a study of shared clonotypes between healthy human individuals. Clones were sequenced by immunoSEQ multiplex PCR, and TCRdb holds only the in-frame ones, with some missing. The sample lists some 1,100,000 clones; 75% to 85% were seen once. Source material: memory CD4+ T cells from PBMCs. Documented subset: CD45RA-negative fraction. Every receptor here comes from a man in his late teens or twenties in good health. Some clones in this sample may be carry-over from other donors' samples.

The chain links TRBV5-6 to TRBJ2-2, with D possibly TRBD1 on 5 matching bases. CDR1 and CDR2 from the germline V gene are SGHDT and YYEEEE. V lost 3 bases and J lost 5, with 11 bases in between. CDR3 size: 14 residues. The CDR3 is CASSSPTATGELFF. CDR3 nucleotides: TGTGCCAGCAGCTCACCGACAGCTACCGGGGAGCTGTTTTTT.

Regarding this clone: A read error may produce the germline difference seen at one junction end. This sample includes further DNA sequences coding for the same CDR3. The V and J genes are TRBV5-5 and TRBJ2-2; D uncertain. The CDR3 spans 12 residues. Per germline, CDR1 SGHKS and CDR2 YYEKEE (reference sequence). This CDR3 reads CASSLVSGELFF. In DNA, the CDR3 is TGTGCCAGCAGCTTGGTCTCCGGTGAGCTGTTTTTT.

The V call is TRBV29-1, the J call TRBJ2-7; 7 bases fit TRBD1. The CDR3 totals 13 residues. Unmatched junction bases numbered 7, after V lost 8 bases and J lost 0 bases. From germline, CDR1 is SQVTM and CDR2 ANQGSEA. The DNA for the CDR3 is TGCAGCACCCGACAGGGAGCCTCCTACGAGCAGTACTTC. Translation gives CSTRQGASYEQYF.

The V call is TRBV29-1, the J call TRBJ2-1, with 8 nucleotides matching TRBD2. The CDR3 is 17 amino acids. Germline lookup yields CDR1 SQVTM and CDR2 ANQGSEA. The trim removed 1 base at V and 3 bases at J, leaving 11 bases unmatched. This CDR3 reads CSVEVQRLAGHYNEQFF. CDR3 coding DNA: TGCAGCGTTGAAGTACAACGGCTAGCGGGCCACTACAATGAGCAGTTCTTC.

J is TRBJ2-1 and V is TRBV30; TRBD2 agrees at 10 bases. Trimming took 1 base from V and 5 from J; bases not matched to a gene: 11. The CDR3 spans 17 residues. Germline V CDR1 and CDR2: GTSNPN, SVGIG (reference sequence). The CDR3 reads CAWSELLTSGKNNEQFF. CDR3 sequence (DNA): TGTGCCTGGAGTGAACTCCTAACTAGCGGGAAAAACAATGAGCAGTTCTTC.

The chain has TRBV6-5 and TRBJ1-2; maybe TRBD1 (6 bases). This CDR3 region has 13 residues. The V gene's germline CDR1 is MNHEY and CDR2 SVGAGI. The V end was cut by 8 bases, the J end by 2 bases, with 12 bases between. CDR3 sequence (DNA): TGTGCCAGCGGACAGAGGCTGAACTATGGCTACACCTTC. Protein sequence: CASGQRLNYGYTF.

The rearrangement uses TRBV6-1 and TRBJ2-5; TRBD2 agrees at 12 bases. The V gene's germline CDR1 is MNHNS and CDR2 SASEGT. Unmatched junction bases numbered 1, after V lost 7 bases and J lost 4 bases. CDR3 length equals 13 residues. The CDR3 here is CASTGLAGETQYF. The CDR3 region has the DNA TGTGCCAGCACGGGACTAGCGGGAGAGACCCAGTACTTC.

This rearrangement joins TRBV28 to TRBJ2-5; D may correspond to TRBD1 or TRBD2 (5 bases each). Germline assignment: CDR1 MDHEN and CDR2 SYDVKM. The CDR3 has 14 residues. V lost 4 bases to trimming and J lost 4 bases, with 13 bases between them. In nucleotides, the CDR3 is TGTGCCAGCAGTTCCAGGTCGGGGCCAGAGACCCAGTACTTC. Its translation is CASSSRSGPETQYF.

This clone was found once. The chain employs TRBV7-3 and TRBJ2-7; a possible D gene is TRBD1 (5 bases). Germline values: CDR1 SGHTA, CDR2 FQGTGA. The length of the CDR3 is 15 residues. With 1 base removed from V and 3 bases from J, the gap between germline ends came to 13 bases. The CDR3 spells CASSLSQGADYEQYF. CDR3 sequence (DNA): TGTGCCAGCAGCTTAAGTCAAGGGGCTGACTACGAGCAGTACTTC.

This chain uses TRBV6-6 with TRBJ2-7; maybe TRBD1 (6 bases). Germline-derived CDR1 and CDR2 are MNHNY and SVGAGI (reference sequence). The CDR3 extends over 15 amino acids. Trimming left V 3 bases short and J 2 bases short, with 14 bases between. DNA of the CDR3: TGTGCCAGCAGTTATTCCGGGACATCTACCTACGAGCAGTACTTC. Translation gives CASSYSGTSTYEQYF.

The gene calls are TRBV7-2 and TRBJ2-1, with 8 bases aligning to TRBD2. V shed 6 bases and J 4 bases; nucleotides not matched to a gene: 8. Germline-derived CDR1 and CDR2 are SGHTA and FQGNSA. The CDR3 covers 15 residues. The CDR3 region is CASRRSGSKYNEQFF. DNA for the CDR3: TGTGCCAGCAGACGCAGCGGGAGCAAATACAATGAGCAGTTCTTC.

The gene calls are TRBV28 and TRBJ1-2; D is possibly TRBD1 (5 bases). The germline CDR1 and CDR2 sequences are MDHEN and SYDVKM. This CDR3 has 18 amino acids. V lost 5 bases to trimming and J lost 0 bases, with 22 bases between them. CDR3 in amino acids: CASSPAGPTWATNYGYTF. DNA of the CDR3: TGTGCCAGCAGTCCAGCGGGGCCCACATGGGCCACTAACTATGGCTACACCTTC.

The chain carries TRBV20-1 and TRBJ2-3; no clear D gene. The V gene lost 5 bases and the J gene lost 6 bases, with 6 bases spanning the gap. There are 10 residues in the CDR3. The germline V gene has CDR1 DFQATT and CDR2 SNEGSKA (reference sequence). CDR3: CSAPKDTQYF. In DNA, the CDR3 is TGCAGTGCTCCGAAGGATACGCAGTATTTT.

This chain links TRBV2 with TRBJ2-6; the D is unclear. CDR3 length equals 14 residues. Germline values: CDR1 SNHLY, CDR2 FYNNEI. V lost 7 bases and J lost 2, with 9 bases in between. The CDR3 DNA sequence: TGTGCCAGCATGCTCGGAACTGGGGCCAACGTCCTGACTTTC. It codes for CASMLGTGANVLTF.

This clone came up once. The chain uses TRBV4-1 and TRBJ1-4; 10 nucleotides align to TRBD1. The CDR3 covers 15 residues. The germline gives CDR1 MGHRA, CDR2 YSYEKL. V dropped 5 bases and J dropped 3; count of bases not matched to a gene: 3. CDR3 residues: CASSGQGGPNEKLFF. The CDR3 DNA is TGCGCCAGCAGCGGACAGGGGGGCCCTAATGAAAAACTGTTTTTT.

The rearrangement links TRBV5-4 to TRBJ1-2; tentatively, D is TRBD1 (5 bases). CDR3 length equals 12 residues. Germline V gene data show CDR1 as SGHNT and CDR2 as YYREEE (reference sequence). Written as DNA, the CDR3 is TGTAAGTCCGGGGACCCTAACTATGGCTACACCTTC. Its protein is CKSGDPNYGYTF.

The rearrangement joins TRBV29-1 to TRBJ2-3; D unclear. The CDR3 sequence is 13 residues long. Germline V gene sequence: CDR1 SQVTM, CDR2 ANQGSEA. With 2 bases removed from V and 1 base from J, the gap between germline ends came to 7 bases. CDR3 coding DNA: TGCAGCGTTGAATCAGGTGGCACAGATACGCAGTATTTT. This sequence encodes CSVESGGTDTQYF.

The V and J genes are TRBV25-1 and TRBJ2-7; perhaps TRBD1 as D (6 bases). V lost 6 bases to trimming and J lost 5 bases, with 29 bases between them. Looked up from germline, CDR1 is MGHDK and CDR2 is SYGVNS. The CDR3 is 18 amino acids. The CDR3 DNA is TGTGCCAGCAGCCAAACCCCTGGAAGAGGGACAAAGTCTCACGAGCAGTACTTC. Its protein is CASSQTPGRGTKSHEQYF.

The chain couples TRBV15 to TRBJ2-5, with D perhaps TRBD1 (6 bases). This CDR3 is built from 14 residues. Germline V lookup: CDR1 LNHNV, CDR2 YYDKDF (reference sequence). V gave up 8 bases and J gave up 1 base, with 14 bases separating them. Written as DNA, the CDR3 is TGTGCCACCCGGCATGGACAGCTCCAAGAGACCCAGTACTTC. It translates to CATRHGQLQETQYF.

Concerning this clone itself: Other DNA sequences in this specimen translate into the identical CDR3. The rearrangement uses TRBV11-3 and TRBJ2-5; TRBD1 matches 9 bases. V gave up 1 base and J gave up 4 bases; unmatched junction bases: 1. The CDR3 sequence is 14 residues long. The germline V gene encodes CDR1 SGHNT and CDR2 YENEEA. The CDR3 DNA sequence: TGTGCCAGCAGCTTAGGGGGACAGGGAGAGACCCAGTACTTC. It translates to CASSLGGQGETQYF.

The CDR3 DNA is TGTGCCAGCAGTCTCATAGGGACTTTCAGCTATGGCTACACCTTC. This encodes CASSLIGTFSYGYTF. The chain joins TRBV28 to TRBJ1-2, with D possibly being TRBD1 (5 bases). The CDR3 runs to 15 residues. CDR1 and CDR2 (germline): MDHEN, SYDVKM. Trimming left V 5 bases short and J 4 bases short, with 17 bases between.

The chain employs TRBV11-1 and TRBJ1-2; tentatively, D is TRBD1 (5 bases). Trimming took 4 bases from V and 8 from J, leaving 17 bases between them. The CDR3 runs 14 residues. Looked up from germline, CDR1 is SGHAT and CDR2 is FQDESV (reference sequence). Here the CDR3 DNA reads TGTGCCAGCAGCTCGCGGAGCGCCGGGGGGGGCTACACCTTC. Translating it yields CASSSRSAGGGYTF.

The chain couples TRBV4-1 to TRBJ1-4, with D tentatively TRBD1 (5 bases). The V gene lost 2 bases and the J gene lost 0 bases, with 13 bases spanning the gap. CDR1 MGHRA and CDR2 YSYEKL come from the germline V gene. The CDR3 is made up of 17 amino acids. This CDR3 reads CASSQLPTGATNEKLFF. The CDR3, as DNA: TGCGCCAGCAGCCAACTCCCCACGGGGGCAACTAATGAAAAACTGTTTTTT.

This clone was detected only a few times. The CDR3 sequence is CASTKTGSSGNTIYF. In DNA, the CDR3 is TGTGCCAGCACAAAAACAGGGAGCTCTGGAAACACCATATATTTT. J is TRBJ1-3 and V is TRBV6-5, with a possible D match to TRBD1 (6 bases). V lost 7 bases, J lost 0 bases, and 13 bases lay in between. Germline CDR1 MNHEY, CDR2 SVGAGI. This CDR3 spans 15 amino acids.

The chain is built from TRBV5-6 and TRBJ2-7; either TRBD1 or TRBD2 may supply D (5 bases each). Trimming removed 5 bases from V and 2 bases from J, with 17 bases in between. Germline CDR1 reads SGHDT; CDR2 reads YYEEEE. The CDR3 runs 15 residues. The CDR3 DNA reads TGTGCCAGCAGGGAGAGGGGTACAGGAACCTACGAGCAGTACTTC. Amino acid sequence: CASRERGTGTYEQYF.

This clone was found once. V is TRBV10-1 and J is TRBJ2-2; a possible D gene is TRBD2 (5 bases). The CDR3 spans 14 residues. Trimming removed 7 bases at V and 1 base at J, with 10 bases between. Germline V gives CDR1 WNHNN, CDR2 SYGVQD (reference sequence). The CDR3 coding sequence is TGCGCCAGCACTGACTATGGGAACACCGGGGAGCTGTTTTTT. Its translation: CASTDYGNTGELFF.